This TCR beta chain was identified during a study of metastatic and nonmetastatic thyroid tumors. TCRdb re-analyzed the PCR reads using MiXCR. Here the sample spans some 25,000 clones, more than 20% being singletons. Each patient went into thyroid surgery without having received any treatment. This clone was seen ten or more times. CDR1 is SGHDT and CDR2 is YYEEEE in the germline V gene. The CDR3 is made up of 12 amino acids. V was pared by 3 bases and J by 6 bases, with 3 bases of the junction left unmatched. The chain combines TRBV5-6 with TRBJ2-7; 7 nucleotides match TRBD2. The TCR originated in a male donor with papillary thyroid cancer or a benign thyroid nodule (not recorded which). Some clones in this sample may be carry-over from other donors' samples. Sequenced: blood. The CDR3 bases are TGTGCCAGCAGCTGGGGGGGTAGCGAGCAGTACTTC. As protein: CASSWGGSEQYF.